This T cell receptor beta chain was found in a study of cytomegalovirus exposure and HLA in healthy donors. A multiplex PCR was run with 60 Vbeta primers and 13 Jbeta primers. The method was immunoSEQ multiplex PCR; TCRdb's version includes in-frame clones alone and lacks a portion of them. The table has about 35,000 clones, roughly 76% seen once; the top ten hold more than 7%. Sequenced material: PBMCs. This sequence was found in a woman aged 25 to 39 in good health and CMV-seropositive.

The CDR3 protein is CSVLFSSTDTQYF. The DNA of the CDR3 is TGCAGCGTTCTTTTTAGTTCGACAGATACGCAGTATTTT. The genes are TRBV29-1 and TRBJ2-3; D remains ambiguous. In germline, CDR1 is SQVTM, CDR2 ANQGSEA. The V end was cut by 5 bases, the J end by 3 bases, with 12 bases between. CDR3 size: 13 residues.